A single sample gave rise to the 9 T cell receptor beta chains below, sequenced in a study of cytomegalovirus exposure and HLA in healthy donors. PCR amplification relied on 60 Vbeta primers (plus 13 Jbeta primers). Sequencing used immunoSEQ multiplex PCR; TCRdb keeps in-frame clones, though not all of them. With tens of thousands of clones in the sample, the ten largest clones hold 1.3% to 1.5%. Sequencing used PBMCs. Receptors originate from a woman in her sixties or seventies in good health and CMV-seronegative.

The rearrangement uses TRBV5-1 and TRBJ2-7; 7 bases align to TRBD1. Germline V CDR1 and CDR2: SGHRS, YFSETQ. J was trimmed by 4 bases and V by 7 bases; bases with no gene match: 11. The CDR3 loop spans 14 amino acids. The CDR3 sequence is CASGSLQGEYEQYF. The CDR3 nucleotides are TGCGCCAGCGGGTCGTTGCAGGGGGAGTACGAGCAGTACTTC.

The chain couples TRBV20-1 to TRBJ2-1; no clear D. Germline CDR1 reads DFQATT; CDR2 reads SNEGSKA (reference sequence). The CDR3 is made up of 11 amino acids. The V gene lost 4 bases and the J gene lost 8 bases, with 9 bases spanning the gap. This CDR3 is CSATRDYEQFF. The CDR3 DNA sequence: TGCAGTGCTACCAGAGACTATGAGCAGTTCTTC.

The chain employs TRBV29-1 and TRBJ2-7; no definite D call. The V end was cut by 6 bases, the J end by 0 bases, with 12 bases between. CDR3 length equals 13 residues. CDR1 and CDR2 from the germline V gene are SQVTM and ANQGSEA. CDR3: CSVQLTGSYEQYF. The CDR3 DNA reads as TGCAGCGTCCAGTTGACGGGCTCCTACGAGCAGTACTTC.

CDR3 amino acids: CASSTLTGNYGYTF. DNA for the CDR3: TGTGCCAGTAGTACCCTGACAGGGAACTATGGCTACACCTTC. The chain links TRBV19 to TRBJ1-2; 7 bases agree with TRBD1. CDR3 size: 14 residues. With V trimmed by 4 bases and J by 2 bases, 4 bases remained unmatched. Germline CDR1 reads LNHDA; CDR2 reads SQIVND (reference sequence).

The chain recombines TRBV4-3 with TRBJ1-1, with D possibly TRBD1 on 5 matching bases. CDR1 is LGHNA, CDR2 YSLEER, per germline. The V end lost 0 bases, the J end lost 6 bases, and 17 bases lay between the germline ends. This CDR3 has 16 residues. Here the CDR3 reads CASSQDLEGTWAEAFF. In DNA form, the CDR3 reads TGCGCCAGCAGCCAAGATCTGGAGGGGACCTGGGCTGAAGCTTTCTTT.

The genes are TRBV7-9 and TRBJ2-3; 14 nucleotides align to TRBD2. V gave up 5 bases and J gave up 0 bases; unmatched junction bases: 4. Germline assignment: CDR1 SEHNR and CDR2 FQNEAQ (reference sequence). The CDR3 extends over 17 amino acids. The CDR3 DNA sequence: TGTGCCAGCAGCCGGACTAGCGGGAGGCTTAGCACAGATACGCAGTATTTT. Translated, it gives CASSRTSGRLSTDTQYF.

The chain is built from TRBV11-2 and TRBJ1-2; possibly TRBD1 for D (5 bases). Per the germline V gene, CDR1 is SGHAT and CDR2 is FQNNGV. This CDR3 is 15 amino acids long. The V end lost 2 bases, the J end lost 4 bases, and 14 bases lay between the germline ends. CDR3 region: CASSLSDDSFYGYTF. In nucleotides, the CDR3 is TGTGCCAGCAGCTTATCCGACGACAGTTTCTATGGCTACACCTTC.

This chain connects TRBV11-2 to TRBJ2-6; D may be TRBD1 (5 bases). Germline V CDR1 and CDR2: SGHAT, FQNNGV. The CDR3 consists of 15 residues. V was trimmed by 4 bases and J by 3 bases, leaving 10 bases between them. CDR3 DNA sequence: TGTGCCAGCAGCTCCAGGGCCTTTGGGGCCAACGTCCTGACTTTC. Amino acids: CASSSRAFGANVLTF. Looking up the rest from reference TRBV11-2 and TRBJ2-6 gives the full variable domain: EAGVAQSPRYKIIEKRQSVAFWCNPISGHATLYWYQQILGQGPKLLIQFQNNGVVDDSQLPKDRFSAERLKGVDSTLKIQPAKLEDSAVYLCASSSRAFGANVLTFGAGSRLTVL.

CDR3 bases: TGTGCCAGCAGTTTAGGAGGGGCGCACAATACGCAGTATTTT. Its translation is CASSLGGAHNTQYF. The V call is TRBV28, the J call TRBJ2-3; D may be TRBD2 (6 bases). The germline CDR1 and CDR2 sequences are MDHEN and SYDVKM. V lost 2 bases and J 7 bases, leaving 13 bases between the germline ends. The CDR3 is 14 amino acids.